This entry concerns a single T cell receptor beta chain. This clone's antigen is unknown. No base-level quality is on record; no much larger clone is a single base apart. TCR beta CDR3 regions were amplified from RNA transcripts. The first round of RT-PCR for the TCR CDR3 was performed with the HTBI primer set and the Qiagen OneStep RT-PCR kit. Libraries were constructed in a second round of multiplex PCR, after which size selection and purification were carried out. Paired-end sequencing of the libraries was performed with 100 bp reads on an Illumina HiSeq2000. In the original analysis: SOAPnuke was used to process the raw data, throwing out any read that contained adapters or uncalled bases, had a mean Phred below 15, or lacked an exact constant-primer or identifier match. High-quality paired reads were merged with COPE v1.2.5, and unique nucleotide sequences were defined as clonotypes. MiTCR v1.1 was used to align clonotypes to the IMGT TRBV, TRBD and TRBJ reference segments. Only V-J combinations with frequency above 0.0001, covering 99.2% of repertoires, were analysed. The TCS score was defined as the ratio of F50 (clonal expansion) to E x V (chaos), calculated using BLOSUM62-based TCRdist between CDR3 peptides within each V-J. Welch's t-statistics and random forest reduced fewer than 550 V-J features to some 14, which were used in a naive Bayes classifier (R e1071). Starting from the raw public reads, TCRdb applied fastp trimming at Q25, assembled clones with MiXCR and retained in-frame beta chains. Entries are consolidated by CDR3 protein sequence, retaining the most common genes and DNA. The V and J calls here are based on TCRdb, not the publication. For this sample there are 270,000 or so distinct CDR3 sequences; under 30% appear just once. In total, the top ten clones hold about 30% of the sample.

This sample was taken from a study of T cells in Graves' hyperthyroidism and ophthalmopathy (dated by TCRdb to the late 2010s). At the level of the whole study: Peripheral blood samples were taken at the time of initial diagnosis, prior to any treatment. An independent validation cohort of about 20 hyperthyroidism patients and approximately 15 patients who later progressed to ophthalmopathy tested prospective prediction of ophthalmopathy. Following sampling, methimazole starting at 30 mg daily was given to hyperthyroidism patients, and high-dose intravenous methylprednisolone was given to ophthalmopathy patients. The approximately 100 discovery patients were divided at random into training and test sets in a 7:3 ratio. TCR V-J signatures able to tell the groups apart were searched for in a discovery cohort of some 100 patients, of whom under 45 had Graves' ophthalmopathy and more than 55 had stable Graves' hyperthyroidism. In six Graves' hyperthyroidism patients, the study also compared T-cell repertoires from thyroid tissue with T-cell repertoires from blood. According to the paper, TCR Vbeta CDR3 sequencing was carried out on over 130 peripheral blood samples, which came from approximately 43 ophthalmopathy, some 73 hyperthyroidism and roughly 17 progressor patients. The investigation overall reported the following: Most expanded thyroid clonotypes (frequency above 0.001) were also detected in blood, a finding suggesting that blood repertoires may reflect thyroid immune responses. A 13 V-J signature model separated ophthalmopathy from stable hyperthyroidism, with around 91% sensitivity and roughly 82% specificity in cross-validation and 80%/75% in testing. Sample size was not statistically predetermined, and blinding of investigators to group allocation was not performed. In validation, the model predicted progression to ophthalmopathy a median of roughly 6.5 months before onset, with roughly 71% sensitivity and almost 75% specificity.

The CDR3 has 12 amino acids, counting the end cysteine and phenylalanine. Only the CDR3 DNA is retained, 36 bases long and in frame from the first base. CDR1 and CDR2 (MNHEY, SVGEGT) derive from the germline V gene. A distance of 6 bases separates the germline ends of V and J, which lose 0 bases and 7 bases respectively. The hyperthyroidism patients were between 18 and 65 years old and newly diagnosed, with a disease duration of less than 2 months. The study excluded patients with uncontrolled infections, other autoimmune diseases, pregnancy or lactation. Diagnoses relied on clinical symptoms, serum thyroxine and TRAb, thyroid ultrasound and orbital computed tomography. For progressor patients, blood was drawn at the first diagnosis of hyperthyroidism, before any ophthalmopathy symptoms had appeared. Ficoll-Paque density gradient centrifugation was used to isolate PBMCs from 10 ml of fresh peripheral blood. Progressor patients were first diagnosed with Graves' hyperthyroidism and then developed ophthalmopathy during follow-up. Total RNA was extracted with Trizol reagent, and quality was checked on an Agilent 2100 Bioanalyzer.

Sequencing input: blood. Recombination joined TRBV6-2 or TRBV6-3 with TRBJ1-2, with an unclear D gene assignment. The receptor's source is a man in his forties with Graves' hyperthyroidism that later progressed to Graves' ophthalmopathy. CDR3 region: CASSYSDRGYTF. The nucleotide sequence reads as follows: TGTGCCAGCAGTTACTCTGACCGTGGCTACACCTTC.